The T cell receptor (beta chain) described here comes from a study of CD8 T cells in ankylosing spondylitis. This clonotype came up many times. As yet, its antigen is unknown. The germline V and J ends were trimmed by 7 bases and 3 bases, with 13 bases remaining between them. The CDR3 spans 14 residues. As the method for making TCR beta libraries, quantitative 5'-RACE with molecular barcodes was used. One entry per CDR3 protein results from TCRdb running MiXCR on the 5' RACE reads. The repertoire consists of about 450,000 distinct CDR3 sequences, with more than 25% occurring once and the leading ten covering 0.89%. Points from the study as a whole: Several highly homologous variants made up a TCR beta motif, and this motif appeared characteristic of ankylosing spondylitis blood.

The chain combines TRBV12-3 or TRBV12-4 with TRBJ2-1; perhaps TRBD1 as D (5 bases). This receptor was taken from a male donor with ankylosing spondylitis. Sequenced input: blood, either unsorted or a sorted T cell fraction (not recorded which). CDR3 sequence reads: CASMGLSLYNEQFF. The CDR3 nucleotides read TGTGCCAGCATGGGGCTAAGTCTCTACAATGAGCAGTTCTTC.